Each of the 21 T cell receptor beta chains below was sequenced from the same sample in a study of lymphopenia after photon versus proton radiotherapy. Produced via immunoSEQ multiplex PCR; TCRdb's table is partial and in-frame only. The sample carries tens of thousands of clones, around 89% recorded once. The specimen was peripheral blood, collected from a patient treated with proton-based radiotherapy. These receptors were obtained from a man at least 80 years old with esophageal cancer.

The chain uses TRBV15 and TRBJ2-3; D is undetermined. Per the germline V gene, CDR1 is LNHNV and CDR2 is YYDKDF (reference sequence). CDR3 size: 14 residues. The germline V and J ends were trimmed by 1 base and 6 bases, with 11 bases remaining between them. The CDR3 sequence: CATSRGGSRDTQYF. As DNA, the CDR3 is TGTGCCACCAGCAGAGGCGGTTCCCGCGATACGCAGTATTTT.

The chain recombines TRBV7-2 with TRBJ2-3, with D unclear. The CDR3 extends over 14 amino acids. The V end lost 5 bases, the J end lost 4 bases, and 13 bases lay between the germline ends. Germline loops: CDR1 SGHTA, CDR2 FQGNSA. CDR3 residues: CASSLGPAPDTQYF. The CDR3 nucleotides are TGTGCCAGCAGCCTAGGCCCCGCACCAGATACGCAGTATTTT.

The V call is TRBV9, the J call TRBJ2-7; the D gene is possibly TRBD1 (6 bases). Looked up from germline, CDR1 is SGDLS and CDR2 is YYNGEE. The CDR3 has 16 residues. Trimming left V 4 bases short and J 3 bases short, with 20 bases between. As DNA, the CDR3 is TGTGCCAGCAGCCCTAGTAGCCGGACAGACCTCTACGAGCAGTACTTC. As protein: CASSPSSRTDLYEQYF.

V gene TRBV4-2 combines with J gene TRBJ2-1; no clear D gene. The CDR3 is 12 amino acids. CDR1 is LGHNA and CDR2 is YNFKEQ in the germline V gene. V lost 4 bases and J lost 9, with 10 bases in between. CDR3 loop: CASSLKGGEQFF. Here the CDR3 DNA reads TGTGCCAGCAGCCTCAAAGGCGGTGAGCAGTTCTTC.

The chain combines TRBV5-1 with TRBJ2-7; TRBD1 matches at 9 bases. Germline V CDR1 and CDR2: SGHRS, YFSETQ. After removal of 3 bases from V and 5 bases from J, the junction contained 9 bases not matched to a gene. The length of the CDR3 is 15 residues. The CDR3 is CASSWGTGHLDEQYF. The CDR3 DNA reads TGCGCCAGCAGCTGGGGGACAGGGCACTTAGACGAGCAGTACTTC.

The V and J genes are TRBV11-1 and TRBJ2-7; 8 nucleotides agree with TRBD1. The J segment lost 3 bases and the V segment lost 4 bases, leaving 5 bases of the junction unmatched. There are 14 residues in the CDR3. The V gene's germline CDR1 is SGHAT and CDR2 FQDESV (reference sequence). The CDR3 DNA follows: TGTGCCAGCAGCTCCCGGGACAGGCTCTACGAGCAGTACTTC. This translates into CASSSRDRLYEQYF.

This clone was counted a single time. The chain recombines TRBV9 with TRBJ2-5; 7 bases line up with TRBD1. CDR1 SGDLS and CDR2 YYNGEE come from the germline V gene. The CDR3 is made up of 14 amino acids. The V and J ends lost 4 bases and 3 bases, in that order; junction bases with no gene match: 6. CDR3 nucleotide sequence: TGTGCCAGCAGCCCCCGACAGGGAGAAGAGACCCAGTACTTC. Protein product: CASSPRQGEETQYF.

This chain connects TRBV27 to TRBJ1-4, with D perhaps TRBD1 (6 bases). The germline CDR1 and CDR2 sequences are MNHEY and SMNVEV (reference sequence). This CDR3 has 13 residues. With 8 bases removed from V and 4 bases from J, the gap between germline ends came to 11 bases. CDR3: CASGGGFNEKLFF. CDR3 nucleotide sequence: TGTGCCAGCGGAGGGGGTTTTAATGAAAAACTGTTTTTT. Supplemented by reference TRBV27 and TRBJ1-4, the full variable domain reads EAQVTQNPRYLITVTGKKLTVTCSQNMNHEYMSWYRQDPGLGLRQIYYSMNVEVTDKGDVPEGYKVSRKEKRNFPLILESPSPNQTSLYFCASGGGFNEKLFFGSGTQLSVL.

Here the CDR3 DNA reads TGCGCCAGCAGCTCCTCACAGACCGCGGGCACTGAAGCTTTCTTT. It is translated as CASSSSQTAGTEAFF. The gene calls are TRBV5-1 and TRBJ1-1; D uncertain. Trimming left V 3 bases short and J 4 bases short, with 16 bases between. The germline CDR1 and CDR2 sequences are SGHRS and YFSETQ. The CDR3 length is 15 residues.

V usage is TRBV10-3 and J usage is TRBJ1-1, with a possible D match to TRBD1 (6 bases). Germline assignment: CDR1 ENHRY and CDR2 SYGVKD. Trimming took off 10 bases at V and 4 bases at J, with 16 bases between the two ends. CDR3 size: 13 residues. The chain's CDR3 is CATEKGQSTEAFF. Here the CDR3 DNA reads TGTGCCACAGAAAAAGGACAGAGCACTGAAGCTTTCTTT.

This sequence joins TRBV5-3 and TRBJ1-2, with D uncertain. TRBV5-3 is an open reading frame, and its role is uncertain. The CDR3 covers 13 residues. The germline V and J ends were trimmed by 4 bases and 4 bases, with 11 bases remaining between them. The CDR3 spells CARSAVGIYGYTF. Written as DNA, the CDR3 is TGTGCCAGAAGCGCGGTGGGTATCTATGGCTACACCTTC.

The chain has TRBV19 and TRBJ2-1; D gene ambiguous. This CDR3 has 16 amino acids. V lost 2 bases, J lost 3 bases, and 14 bases lay in between. CDR1 LNHDA and CDR2 SQIVND come from the germline V gene (reference sequence). CDR3 protein: CASSIIGKLFYNEQFF. The CDR3 DNA follows: TGTGCCAGTAGTATAATAGGGAAGCTGTTCTACAATGAGCAGTTCTTC.

This chain uses TRBV11-2 with TRBJ2-7, with 9 positions matching TRBD2. The length of the CDR3 is 17 residues. Germline V CDR1 and CDR2: SGHAT, FQNNGV. Trimming took 4 bases from V and 3 from J; bases not matched to a gene: 13. The CDR3 region has the DNA TGTGCCAGCAGCTCGATCGGGCTAGCGGGACCGTACTACGAGCAGTACTTC. This codes for CASSSIGLAGPYYEQYF.

This sequence joins TRBV5-8 and TRBJ2-7, with D possibly matching TRBD2 (7 bases). CDR1 is SGHTS and CDR2 is YDEGEE in the germline V gene. This CDR3 region has 17 residues. The V end lost 2 bases, the J end lost 0 bases, and 18 bases lay between the germline ends. The DNA of the CDR3 is TGTGCCAGCAGCTTCGACGGGACAAAGCGGGACTCCTACGAGCAGTACTTC. Its protein is CASSFDGTKRDSYEQYF.

The chain joins TRBV5-5 to TRBJ2-1; D is undetermined. CDR1 SGHKS and CDR2 YYEKEE come from the germline V gene (reference sequence). The CDR3 runs 14 residues. The V and J ends lost 2 bases and 3 bases respectively, with 9 bases between them. The CDR3 region has the DNA TGTGCCAGCAGCTTCGACCCGATCTACAATGAGCAGTTCTTC. It yields the protein CASSFDPIYNEQFF.

The chain carries TRBV19 and TRBJ2-2; D is tentatively TRBD1 or TRBD2 (7 bases each). This CDR3 comprises 14 residues. The V gene's germline CDR1 is LNHDA and CDR2 SQIVND (reference sequence). Trimming removed 10 bases at V and 3 bases at J, with 15 bases between. CDR3 DNA: TGTGCCACCTCGCAGGGGGGGTACACCGGGGAGCTGTTTTTT. Translated: CATSQGGYTGELFF.

The genes are TRBV19 and TRBJ1-5; no definite D call. Looked up from germline, CDR1 is LNHDA and CDR2 is SQIVND (reference sequence). The CDR3 has 12 residues. Trimming cost V 8 bases and J 7 bases, with 12 bases left between them. CDR3 in DNA: TGTGCCAGTCGCATAGGATCCCAGCCCCAGCATTTT. As protein: CASRIGSQPQHF.

The J gene is TRBJ2-1, the V gene TRBV7-8, with D perhaps TRBD1 (6 bases). The CDR3 has 14 residues. V was clipped by 3 bases and J by 7 bases, with 13 bases between them. CDR1 is SGHVS, CDR2 FQNEAQ, per germline. DNA of the CDR3: TGTGCCAGCAGCTTCAGTACAGGGTTGAATGAGCAGTTCTTC. Amino acids: CASSFSTGLNEQFF.

CDR3 DNA: TGTGCCAGTAGTATTCTCGGAGGGCCGCCTGAAGCTTTCTTT. It encodes CASSILGGPPEAFF. The gene calls are TRBV19 and TRBJ1-1, with D unclear. V was trimmed by 3 bases and J by 6 bases, leaving 14 bases between them. Germline-derived CDR1 and CDR2 are LNHDA and SQIVND (reference sequence). The CDR3 is 14 amino acids. The full variable domain, with the rest looked up from reference TRBV19 and TRBJ1-1, is DGGITQSPKYLFRKEGQNVTLSCEQNLNHDAMYWYRQDPGQGLRLIYYSQIVNDFQKGDIAEGYSVSREKKESFPLTVTSAQKNPTAFYLCASSILGGPPEAFFGQGTRLTVV.

This clone was seen just once. CDR3 nucleotide sequence: TGTGCCAGCAGCTTGGTCGGGTGGACTAGCGGGAGAGATACGCAGTATTTT. Translation gives CASSLVGWTSGRDTQYF. The chain links TRBV5-4 to TRBJ2-3, with TRBD2 matching 13 bases. J gave up 5 bases and V 0 bases, and 6 bases lay outside the gene matches. The CDR3 runs to 17 residues. Germline CDR1 is SGHNT and CDR2 is YYREEE (reference sequence).

The J gene is TRBJ1-1, the V gene TRBV5-1; D gene unclear. The CDR3 has 15 residues. Per germline, CDR1 SGHRS and CDR2 YFSETQ. V lost 0 bases and J 0 bases, leaving 9 bases between the germline ends. CDR3: CASSLEERLNTEAFF. CDR3 coding DNA: TGCGCCAGCAGCTTGGAGGAGAGACTGAACACTGAAGCTTTCTTT. Full variable domain (outside the CDR3, taken from reference TRBV5-1 and TRBJ1-1): KAGVTQTPRYLIKTRGQQVTLSCSPISGHRSVSWYQQTPGQGLQFLFEYFSETQRNKGNFPGRFSGRQFSNSRSEMNVSTLELGDSALYLCASSLEERLNTEAFFGQGTRLTVV.